The 17 T cell receptor beta chains presented below share a single source sample, sequenced in a study of beta chain features in type 1 diabetes. Since all of the isolated RNA was reverse transcribed, expressed TCRB transcripts were what got sequenced. Data came from immunoSEQ multiplex PCR; TCRdb stores just in-frame clones and leaves some out. The sample gives hundreds of thousands of clones, 15% to 20% of which show up once; 0.02% to 0.025% is in the top ten. The sample taken for sequencing was naive CD4+ T cells from blood. Receptor source: a woman under 30 in good health.

This clone turned up a few times. The genes are TRBV10-3 and TRBJ2-3, with 11 bases aligning to TRBD2. J was trimmed by 0 bases and V by 2 bases; bases with no gene match: 7. Germline V lookup: CDR1 ENHRY, CDR2 SYGVKD. The CDR3 covers 18 residues. The CDR3 nucleotides read TGTGCCATCAGTGAGCGGCTAGCGGGAGGTTCTAGCACAGATACGCAGTATTTT. Translated: CAISERLAGGSSTDTQYF.

This clone has only a few counts. The chain carries TRBV29-1 and TRBJ2-3, with a tentative D call TRBD2 (6 bases). Trimming took 3 bases from V and 0 from J, leaving 10 bases between them. Germline CDR1 and CDR2: SQVTM and ANQGSEA. The CDR3 consists of 14 residues. DNA of the CDR3: TGCAGCGTTGAGGGGACTGCCAGCACAGATACGCAGTATTTT. Translated: CSVEGTASTDTQYF.

The chain carries TRBV7-2 and TRBJ2-3; no reliable D call. The germline gives CDR1 SGHTA, CDR2 FQGNSA. The CDR3 is made up of 12 amino acids. Trimming removed 6 bases from V and 6 bases from J, with 10 bases in between. The CDR3, as DNA: TGTGCCAGCAGTCCTGATGGCGATACGCAGTATTTT. Translated: CASSPDGDTQYF.

The genes are TRBV6-4 and TRBJ2-2, with 9 bases lining up with TRBD2. V gave up 8 bases and J gave up 5 bases; unmatched junction bases: 3. This CDR3 is 13 amino acids long. Germline loops: CDR1 MRHNA, CDR2 SNTAGT. The CDR3 DNA reads TGTGCCAGCGCGCGGGAGGGAACCGGGGAGCTGTTTTTT. Translation gives CASAREGTGELFF.

This clone was counted between two and nine times. DNA for the CDR3: TGTGCCAGCAGTGTCGGGGGGGACAGGGCCAATCAGCCCCAGCATTTT. This sequence encodes CASSVGGDRANQPQHF. This rearrangement joins TRBV6-1 to TRBJ1-5, with 9 bases matching TRBD1. Losses at the gene ends were 4 bases for V and 3 bases for J; bases not matched to a gene: 7. This CDR3 region has 16 residues. Germline CDR1 MNHNS, CDR2 SASEGT.

This clone was detected a few times. The V gene is TRBV5-1, the J gene TRBJ2-1, with D unclear. Trimming removed 2 bases from V and 0 bases from J, with 12 bases in between. Germline assignment: CDR1 SGHRS and CDR2 YFSETQ. The CDR3 length is 16 residues. The CDR3 DNA reads as TGCGCCAGCAGCTTCGGCAGCTTACCCTCCTACAATGAGCAGTTCTTC. Residues: CASSFGSLPSYNEQFF.

The genes are TRBV19 and TRBJ1-4; the match to TRBD1 covers 8 bases. The CDR3 length is 15 residues. Germline V lookup: CDR1 LNHDA, CDR2 SQIVND (reference sequence). With 5 bases clipped from V and 6 bases from J, the junction kept 8 bases outside the gene matches. DNA for the CDR3: TGTGCCAGTAGTCCGGACAGGGTCCCGCATGAAAAACTGTTTTTT. Translating it yields CASSPDRVPHEKLFF.

This clone was picked up one time. The J gene is TRBJ2-3, the V gene TRBV19, with D unresolved. Trimming stripped 4 bases from V and 0 bases from J, with 8 bases between. Germline CDR1 and CDR2: LNHDA and SQIVND (reference sequence). The CDR3 totals 14 residues. The CDR3 loop is CASSSGPSTDTQYF. The CDR3 DNA is TGTGCCAGTAGTAGCGGTCCTAGCACAGATACGCAGTATTTT.

V gene TRBV6-6 combines with J gene TRBJ2-7; TRBD2 matches at 8 bases. CDR3 size: 15 residues. Germline lookup yields CDR1 MNHNY and CDR2 SVGAGI (reference sequence). J was trimmed by 6 bases and V by 2 bases; bases with no gene match: 9. The CDR3 region is CASSYAERGGSEQYF. DNA for the CDR3: TGTGCCAGCAGTTACGCTGAACGGGGGGGGAGCGAGCAGTACTTC.

The chain joins TRBV20-1 to TRBJ2-4, with 9 positions matching TRBD2. The germline V gene encodes CDR1 DFQATT and CDR2 SNEGSKA (reference sequence). This CDR3 spans 11 amino acids. The junction had 4 bases not matched to a gene; V was cut back by 3 bases and J by 13 bases. CDR3 in amino acids: CSARRAGGQYF. DNA of the CDR3: TGCAGTGCTAGGAGGGCGGGAGGGCAGTACTTC.

This clone was found a few times. The chain carries TRBV9 and TRBJ1-2; tentatively, D is TRBD1 (6 bases). V shed 4 bases and J shed 4 bases, with 11 bases lying between them. CDR1 and CDR2 (germline): SGDLS, YYNGEE. The CDR3 runs to 13 residues. This CDR3 reads CASSPDRSYGYTF. DNA of the CDR3: TGTGCCAGCAGCCCAGACAGGTCCTATGGCTACACCTTC.

The V call is TRBV7-2, the J call TRBJ2-7; D tentatively fits TRBD1 or TRBD2 (5 bases each). The CDR3 is 16 amino acids. V was shortened by 4 bases and J by 9 bases, with 25 bases between the two germline ends. The V gene's germline CDR1 is SGHTA and CDR2 FQGNSA. The CDR3 region is CASSSGHGTGSLGQYF. The CDR3 DNA follows: TGTGCCAGCAGCTCCGGTCACGGGACGGGGTCTTTAGGGCAGTACTTC. The variable domain in full, completed from reference TRBV7-2 and TRBJ2-7, reads GAGVSQSPSNKVTEKGKDVELRCDPISGHTALYWYRQSLGQGLEFLIYFQGNSAPDKSGLPSDRFSAERTGGSVSTLTIQRTQQEDSAVYLCASSSGHGTGSLGQYFGPGTRLTVT.

This chain connects TRBV18 to TRBJ2-1; 9 bases fit TRBD2. With 3 bases clipped from V and 9 bases from J, the junction kept 3 bases outside the gene matches. The CDR3 has 13 residues. Germline V gene lookup returns CDR1 KGHSH and CDR2 LQKENI. CDR3 nucleotide sequence: TGTGCCAGCTCACCCCCGACTAGCGGTGAGCAGTTCTTC. It codes for CASSPPTSGEQFF.

This clone was recorded a few times. The chain employs TRBV28 and TRBJ1-4; 8 bases match TRBD1. The CDR3 runs 16 residues. Germline lookup yields CDR1 MDHEN and CDR2 SYDVKM. V lost 9 bases and J lost 7; bases outside the gene matches: 16. In DNA, the CDR3 is TGTGCCAGTGACTCAGGGGGCGCCCCGGGAAGTGAAAAACTGTTTTTT. Translating it yields CASDSGGAPGSEKLFF.

This clone was seen a handful of times. The CDR3 protein is CASSTPSKHNEQFF. CDR3 DNA: TGTGCCAGCAGTACCCCATCGAAACACAATGAGCAGTTCTTC. The chain uses TRBV28 and TRBJ2-1; no clear D. V lost 5 bases and J lost 5, with 13 bases in between. The CDR3 is 14 residues long. Germline lookup yields CDR1 MDHEN and CDR2 SYDVKM.

This clone turned up a few times. The V gene is TRBV4-2, the J gene TRBJ2-3; 11 bases line up with TRBD2. After removal of 4 bases from V and 4 bases from J, the junction contained 7 bases not matched to a gene. The CDR3 covers 16 residues. Germline-derived CDR1 and CDR2 are LGHNA and YNFKEQ. CDR3 region: CASSPRALAGADTQYF. CDR3 sequence (DNA): TGTGCCAGCAGCCCGAGAGCACTAGCGGGAGCAGATACGCAGTATTTT.

In its sample, this clone was seen a few times. The J gene is TRBJ2-6, the V gene TRBV28; D is unclear. V was shortened by 7 bases and J by 2 bases, with 3 bases between the two germline ends. The germline CDR1 and CDR2 sequences are MDHEN and SYDVKM. The CDR3 contains 12 residues. The DNA for the CDR3 is TGTGCCAGCACCCCTGGGGCCAACGTCCTGACTTTC. This translates into CASTPGANVLTF.